This T cell receptor (beta chain) comes out of a study of early T cells in non-severe SARS-CoV-2 infection. The overall study: The input, bulk RNA from unsorted whole blood, was sequenced, and chains were unpaired.

CDR1 is SGHKS, CDR2 YYEKEE, per germline (reference sequence). The CDR3 sequence is 13 residues long. V lost 9 bases and J 0 bases, leaving 13 bases between the germline ends. TCRdb redid the calling of the 5' RACE reads with MiXCR, one entry per CDR3 protein. The table lists around 68,000 distinct CDR3 sequences, roughly 12% of them singletons, with around 1.4% in the top ten. The sequence was collected from an adult who was a healthcare worker with PCR-confirmed SARS-CoV-2 infection or an uninfected control (not recorded which). The rearrangement uses TRBV5-5 and TRBJ2-7; D gene ambiguous. The sequencing used whole blood, collected at baseline. CDR3: CATKDLSSYEQYF. DNA for the CDR3: TGTGCCACCAAGGACCTTAGCTCCTACGAGCAGTACTTC.